This TCR beta chain was captured by sequencing in a study of cytomegalovirus exposure and HLA in healthy donors. For the study at large: The Caucasian-associated ancestry cluster held 80% to 90% of 398 genotyped donors.

General observations from the study: Reportedly, cytomegalovirus status was diagnosed with high sensitivity and specificity. An assumption of roughly uniform sequencing depth across donors underlay the presence/absence analyses. Association of a missense DCLRE1C variant with TCR beta V- and J-gene trimming was reported in a later analysis.

PCR used 60 Vbeta primers and 13 Jbeta primers. The repertoire was sequenced with immunoSEQ multiplex PCR; TCRdb's copy has only in-frame clones and lacks some. Of approximately 150,000 clones in the sample, over 60% were seen once. V shed 10 bases, J shed 3 bases, and the junction held 9 bases outside the gene matches. CDR1 is MNHNS and CDR2 is SASEGT in the germline V gene. The CDR3 loop spans 14 amino acids. This clone was recorded a few times. Its antigen is not known. The chain joins TRBV6-1 to TRBJ2-1; 7 bases map to TRBD1. What was sequenced was PBMCs. The receptor comes from a male donor in good health and CMV-seronegative. As DNA, the CDR3 is TGTGCCATCGTAGACAGGGCCCACTACAATGAGCAGTTCTTC. Protein: CAIVDRAHYNEQFF.